This is a list of T cell receptor beta chains from one sample in a study of blood T cell repertoires in COVID-19. Clones were sequenced by immunoSEQ multiplex PCR, and TCRdb holds only the in-frame ones, with some missing. The data show 37,000 or so clones, 85% to 90% seen once. Sequenced input: peripheral blood. These TCRs come from a man aged 65-85 years with acute or convalescent COVID-19. Each CDR3 is given with its conserved first and last residue. The order of the fields is clone size, J gene, V gene, D gene, CDR3 protein, CDR3 DNA. The D gene is left open where the match is weak. Clone size is not always given. Where it is, it says once, few, many or a class for expanded clones.

-,TRBJ2-7,TRBV6-2/TRBV6-3,-,CASSYPVGDEQYF,TGTGCCAGCAGTTACCCGGTCGGGGACGAGCAGTACTTC
-,TRBJ2-7,TRBV3-1/TRBV3-2,TRBD1,CASSLGTDGYEQYF,TGTGCCAGCAGCCTTGGGACAGATGGTTACGAGCAGTACTTC
few,TRBJ1-6,TRBV28,-,CASSFGQPNSPLHF,TGTGCCAGCAGTTTTGGACAGCCTAATTCACCCCTCCACTTT
once,TRBJ1-4,TRBV9,-,CASSVGQPNEKLFF,TGTGCCAGCAGCGTCGGACAGCCCAATGAAAAACTGTTTTTT
-,TRBJ2-2,TRBV19,TRBD1,CASSQGAGTGELFF,TGTGCCAGTTCACAGGGGGCAGGCACCGGGGAGCTGTTTTTT
once,TRBJ2-2,TRBV30,-,CAWSGIVLKNTGELFF,TGTGCCTGGAGTGGCATAGTTTTGAAAAACACCGGGGAGCTGTTTTTT
few,TRBJ1-6,TRBV5-8,-,CASSFMGHNSPLHF,TGTGCCAGCAGCTTTATGGGGCATAATTCACCCCTCCACTTT
-,TRBJ2-2,TRBV6-5,-,CASRSSGWLFF,TGTGCCAGCAGATCCTCGGGGTGGCTGTTTTTT
few,TRBJ1-5,TRBV9,-,CASGLGGSNQPQHF,TGTGCCAGTGGCTTGGGAGGTAGCAATCAGCCCCAGCATTTT
once,TRBJ2-1,TRBV28,TRBD1,CASSPTGQGEEQFF,TGTGCCAGCAGTCCTACGGGACAGGGAGAGGAGCAGTTCTTC
-,TRBJ1-1,TRBV30,-,CAWSQAGGPRTEAFF,TGTGCCTGGAGCCAAGCCGGGGGACCCAGAACTGAAGCTTTCTTT
-,TRBJ2-7,TRBV7-6,TRBD1,CASSLAGQGAHEQYF,TGTGCCAGCAGCTTAGCCGGACAGGGTGCCCACGAGCAGTACTTC
-,TRBJ2-5,TRBV24-1,-,CATSDFQGRPTQETQYF,TGTGCCACCAGTGATTTCCAGGGCAGACCGACACAAGAGACCCAGTACTTC
-,TRBJ1-2,TRBV7-2,TRBD1,CASQGQGVDGYTF,TGTGCCAGCCAGGGACAGGGGGTCGATGGCTACACCTTC
-,TRBJ1-3,TRBV11-2,-,CASSSTGLSGNTIYF,TGTGCCAGCAGCTCCACAGGGCTCTCTGGAAACACCATATATTTT
-,TRBJ2-7,TRBV4-3,-,CASSPEEEILLSYEQYF,TGCGCCAGCAGCCCCGAAGAAGAGATACTTTTATCCTACGAGCAGTACTTC
-,TRBJ2-2,TRBV5-1,-,CASSLAYRELFF,TGCGCCAGCAGCTTGGCCTATAGGGAGCTGTTTTTT
-,TRBJ2-5,TRBV13,TRBD2,CASSLGPARAGRETQYF,TGTGCCAGCAGCTTAGGCCCGGCGCGAGCGGGGAGGGAGACCCAGTACTTC
-,TRBJ2-3,TRBV30,-,CAWEQGESTDTQYF,TGTGCCTGGGAACAGGGCGAGAGCACAGATACGCAGTATTTT
few,TRBJ1-4,TRBV27,TRBD1,CASSLLGQGNEKLFF,TGTGCCAGCAGTTTGCTTGGACAGGGTAATGAAAAACTGTTTTTT
-,TRBJ2-1,TRBV10-3,TRBD2,CAIRGGDEQFF,TGTGCCATCCGGGGGGGGGACGAGCAGTTCTTC
once,TRBJ1-5,TRBV21-1,-,CASTEDDGTGAPNQPQHF,TGTGCCAGCACCGAAGATGACGGGACAGGGGCCCCCAATCAGCCCCAGCATTTT
-,TRBJ1-1,TRBV4-2,TRBD1,CASSQPPGQGGEAFF,TGTGCCAGCAGCCAGCCCCCGGGACAGGGTGGGGAAGCTTTCTTT
-,TRBJ2-1,TRBV4-2,-,CASSQVGTGSYNEQFF,TGTGCCAGCAGCCAAGTCGGGACTGGATCCTACAATGAGCAGTTCTTC
-,TRBJ1-2,TRBV7-9,-,CASSKTGLDGYTF,TGTGCCAGCAGCAAGACAGGATTGGATGGCTACACCTTC
-,TRBJ2-7,TRBV27,TRBD2,CASSLAGANNEQYF,TGTGCCAGCAGTTTAGCGGGAGCAAATAACGAGCAGTACTTC
-,TRBJ2-7,TRBV18,TRBD1,CASSRDSDLVEQYF,TGTGCCAGCTCACGGGACAGTGATTTGGTAGAGCAGTACTTC
-,TRBJ1-6,TRBV6-6,-,CASGGDSPLHF,TGTGCCAGCGGGGGCGATTCACCCCTCCACTTT
-,TRBJ1-4,TRBV27,-,CASSSSGGRRVEKLFF,TGTGCCAGCAGTTCCTCGGGGGGTAGAAGGGTTGAAAAACTGTTTTTT
-,TRBJ1-4,TRBV28,-,CASSHSGAPNEKLFF,TGTGCCAGCAGTCACTCAGGGGCACCAAATGAAAAACTGTTTTTT
-,TRBJ1-6,TRBV6-5,TRBD1,CASSRTGHSPLHF,TGTGCCAGCAGTCGGACAGGGCATTCACCCCTCCACTTT
few,TRBJ1-3,TRBV7-2,-,CASSPDGGGRSGNTIYF,TGTGCCAGCAGCCCCGACGGTGGAGGTCGCTCTGGAAACACCATATATTTT
-,TRBJ2-7,TRBV5-1,TRBD2,CASSLGLAGGEQYF,TGCGCCAGCAGCTTGGGACTAGCGGGCGGCGAGCAGTACTTC
-,TRBJ2-2,TRBV18,TRBD1,CASSPPTGANTGELFF,TGTGCCAGCTCACCACCTACAGGGGCCAACACCGGGGAGCTGTTTTTT
-,TRBJ1-2,TRBV4-3,-,CASSPNLAGSYGYTF,TGCGCCAGCAGCCCAAACCTGGCAGGCTCCTATGGCTACACCTTC
-,TRBJ2-3,TRBV6-5,TRBD2,CASEKTSGLTDTQYF,TGTGCCAGCGAGAAGACTAGCGGACTCACAGATACGCAGTATTTT
-,TRBJ2-7,TRBV10-3,-,CATTGSITSYEQYF,TGTGCCACTACAGGGTCCATAACCTCCTACGAGCAGTACTTC
-,TRBJ1-4,TRBV9,-,CASSPRISGDGNEKLFF,TGTGCCAGCAGCCCCCGCATCTCAGGGGACGGGAATGAAAAACTGTTTTTT
once,TRBJ2-5,TRBV10-3,TRBD1,CAINRDREETQYF,TGTGCCATCAATCGTGACAGGGAAGAGACCCAGTACTTC
once,TRBJ1-1,TRBV3-1/TRBV3-2,-,CASSPGLATGTEAFF,TGTGCCAGCAGTCCGGGCCTCGCGACGGGGACTGAAGCTTTCTTT
-,TRBJ2-1,TRBV7-8,TRBD2,CASTFGLADYNEQFF,TGTGCCAGCACCTTCGGACTAGCGGACTACAATGAGCAGTTCTTC
-,TRBJ1-1,TRBV4-2,-,CASSQDPIPEAFF,TGTGCCAGCAGCCAAGACCCAATCCCTGAAGCTTTCTTT
-,TRBJ1-2,TRBV19,TRBD1,CASSIKGSGQGAFHGYTF,TGTGCCAGTAGTATTAAGGGATCCGGGCAGGGGGCGTTCCATGGCTACACCTTC
-,TRBJ1-3,TRBV9,TRBD1,CASSVTAGQVIGNTIYF,TGTGCCAGCAGCGTTACCGCGGGACAGGTCATCGGAAACACCATATATTTT
-,TRBJ1-2,TRBV29-1,-,CSVDGRIYGYTF,TGCAGCGTTGATGGCAGGATCTATGGCTACACCTTC
once,TRBJ1-6,TRBV9,-,CASSVTPADSPLHF,TGTGCCAGCAGCGTGACCCCCGCGGATTCACCCCTCCACTTT
-,TRBJ1-4,TRBV6-5,TRBD1,CASSRTGAAELFF,TGTGCCAGCAGCCGAACAGGGGCGGCGGAACTGTTTTTT
-,TRBJ2-2,TRBV11-3,-,CASSTRRGPGELFF,TGTGCCAGCAGCACAAGGAGGGGTCCCGGGGAGCTGTTTTTT
-,TRBJ1-1,TRBV3-1/TRBV3-2,TRBD1,CASSQVGTGKPEAFF,TGTGCCAGCAGCCAAGTAGGGACAGGGAAACCTGAAGCTTTCTTT
-,TRBJ2-7,TRBV7-2,TRBD1,CASSPDRFSYEQYF,TGTGCCAGCAGCCCGGACAGGTTTTCCTACGAGCAGTACTTC
-,TRBJ2-3,TRBV7-2,TRBD2,CASSLAGGRMDTQYF,TGTGCCAGCAGCTTAGCGGGGGGGAGAATGGATACGCAGTATTTT
-,TRBJ2-7,TRBV5-1,TRBD1,CASSRDRGSYEQYF,TGCGCCAGCAGCCGGGACAGGGGGTCCTACGAGCAGTACTTC
once,TRBJ1-2,TRBV15,TRBD1,CATSRGGQGAFGYTF,TGTGCCACCAGCAGAGGGGGACAGGGGGCTTTTGGCTACACCTTC
once,TRBJ2-5,TRBV3-1/TRBV3-2,TRBD1,CASDRGEETQYF,TGTGCCAGTGACAGGGGGGAAGAGACCCAGTACTTC
-,TRBJ2-7,TRBV9,TRBD1,CASSPLGDRDRVHEQYF,TGTGCCAGCAGCCCTTTGGGGGACCGGGACAGGGTGCACGAGCAGTACTTC